This T cell receptor beta chain appears in the sequencing data of a study of cytomegalovirus exposure and HLA in healthy donors. Comment on this clone: What it recognizes is unknown.

Study outcomes and limitations: For presence/absence analyses, sequencing depth was assumed to be roughly uniform across donors.

Use of 60 Vbeta and 13 Jbeta primers characterized the PCR. Assay used: immunoSEQ multiplex PCR; TCRdb lists only in-frame clones, some missing. In the table there are about 130,000 clones, approximately 84% of which are singletons. Germline V gene sequence: CDR1 MNHEY, CDR2 SMNVEV (reference sequence). The CDR3 sequence is 13 residues long. The V and J ends lost 5 bases and 8 bases respectively, with 15 bases between them. The TCR sequence derives from a boy younger than 10 in good health and CMV-seronegative. The sample taken for sequencing was PBMCs. The chain has TRBV27 and TRBJ1-2; tentatively, D is TRBD1 (6 bases). The CDR3 bases are TGTGCCAGCAGTCTGGGACATTCTGACGGCTACACCTTC. Protein product: CASSLGHSDGYTF.